This record concerns one T cell receptor beta chain sequence. CDR3 size: 13 residues. Germline V gene sequence: CDR1 MDHEN, CDR2 SYDVKM. Trimming left V 6 bases short and J 2 bases short, with 10 bases between. This sample was included in a study of technical replicates of blood from several donors. Libraries were prepared by immunoSEQ multiplex PCR; TCRdb keeps only in-frame clonotypes and omits some of them. The sample has around 70,000 clones; 90% to 95% are singletons. The chain is built from TRBV28 and TRBJ1-2; unclear D gene. Sequencing input: T cells isolated from PBMCs. The clonotype originates from a human donor in good health. The CDR3 nucleotides read TGTGCCAGCAGCGAGCACAGCAACTATGGCTACACCTTC. Residues: CASSEHSNYGYTF.